The clone carrying this TCR beta chain was seen just once. Trimming took 7 bases from V and 0 from J, leaving 20 bases between them. The germline CDR1 and CDR2 sequences are SQVTM and ANQGSEA. The CDR3 contains 16 residues. This specimen comes from a study of OX40 agonist ivuxolimab in advanced cancers. Sequencing was performed with immunoSEQ multiplex PCR; in TCRdb, only in-frame clones are kept and a portion is missing. The sample lists some 59,000 clones, 75% to 90% occurring once. Sequenced material: CD4+ or CD8+ T cells sorted from blood, taken in a trial of the OX40 agonist ivuxolimab. The clonotype comes from an adult with an advanced solid tumor such as melanoma, head and neck, liver or kidney cancer. This sequence joins TRBV29-1 and TRBJ2-3; D possibly corresponds to TRBD1 (5 bases). In nucleotides, the CDR3 is TGCAGCGGTCTCCAGGGCGTAGGAGCTAGCACAGATACGCAGTATTTT. Its translation is CSGLQGVGASTDTQYF.